This paragraph reports one T cell receptor beta chain. Its antigen is unknown. The CDR3 has 13 amino acids. After removal of 4 bases from V and 9 bases from J, the junction contained 6 bases not matched to a gene. CDR1 and CDR2 (germline): SGHDT, YYEEEE. Specified time point: new active TB diagnosis, blood taken before or within 7 days of starting treatment. This sample was taken from a study of T cells in tuberculosis. For the study at large: CD1B tetramers identified T cells specific for mycobacterial lipid GMM. IGRA-negative adolescents, IGRA-positive adolescents with latent tuberculosis and adults with active tuberculosis formed this South African cohort. General study results and limits: Classification accuracy was around 90% (AUROC over 0.85) with the GMM-specific repertoire.

Assay: immunoSEQ multiplex PCR; the TCRdb copy retains only in-frame clones and omits some. The sample has around 33,000 clones, 92% seen once. The chain links TRBV5-6 to TRBJ2-1, with 8 bases aligning to TRBD2. This TCR came from an adult with tuberculosis. Some clones in this sample may be carry-over from other donors' samples. The sequenced sample was PBMCs, obtained at tuberculosis diagnosis. CDR3 nucleotide sequence: TGTGCCAGCAGCACCGGACTAGCTACTGAGCAGTTCTTC. It is translated as CASSTGLATEQFF.